A selection of T cell receptor beta chains follows, all from one sample in a study of response to subunit inactivated influenza vaccine. TCRdb reanalysed the RT-PCR reads using MiXCR and keeps one entry per CDR3 protein. Of about 190,000 distinct CDR3 sequences in the sample, approximately 15% are singletons; the top ten hold approximately 25%. Sequencing used CD8+ T cells sorted from PBMCs, obtained around 5 days after vaccination. The receptors derive from a middle-aged man who received an inactivated influenza vaccine. Each CDR3 is given with its conserved first and last residue. D genes are given only for firm matches. Clone size is not always given. Where it is, it says once, few, many or a class for expanded clones.

>.|15|TRBJ2-1|TRBD2|TRBV19
TGTGCCAGTAGTATAGGACTAGCGGTTCACAATGAGCAGTTCTTC
CASSIGLAVHNEQFF
>once|18|TRBJ2-4|.|TRBV11-1
TGTGGCAGCAGCTTCTATGAGGGGGGCGCGTTGGCCAAAAACATTCAGTACTTC
CGSSFYEGGALAKNIQYF
>few|11|TRBJ1-2|.|TRBV28
TGTGCCAGCGGCAGAGCCGAAGGCTACACCTTC
CASGRAEGYTF
>few|18|TRBJ2-2|TRBD2|TRBV11-1
TGTGCCAGCAGCTTACCCCGGGGACTAGCAGCGAACACCGGGGAGCTGTTTTTT
CASSLPRGLAANTGELFF
>few|14|TRBJ2-7|.|TRBV9
TGTGCCAGCAGCGGGTCCTCTACTCCTTACGAGCAGTACTTC
CASSGSSTPYEQYF
>.|15|TRBJ2-3|TRBD2|TRBV24-1
TGTGCCACCAGTGACATCGGGGGGGCCTTTTATACGCAGTATTTT
CATSDIGGAFYTQYF
>.|16|TRBJ2-5|TRBD2|TRBV3-1
TGTGCCAGCAGCCAAGATGGCCTTTTCGGGAGGGAGACCCAGTACTTC
CASSQDGLFGRETQYF
>.|16|TRBJ2-3|.|TRBV10-3
TGTGCCATCAGTGAAGCCGGTGGGAAAAGCACAGATACGCAGTATTTT
CAISEAGGKSTDTQYF
>.|14|TRBJ2-7|TRBD2|TRBV27
TGTGCCAGCAGTCCCGGGACTAGCGGAATCGGGCAGTACTTC
CASSPGTSGIGQYF
>.|14|TRBJ2-1|.|TRBV4-1
TGCGCCAGCAGCCAAGACGGTCCTTTTAATGAGCAGTTCTTC
CASSQDGPFNEQFF
>few|15|TRBJ2-7|TRBD1|TRBV7-9
TGTGCCAGCAGCCCGGGGACAGGAATCAACTACGAGCAGTACTTC
CASSPGTGINYEQYF
>.|15|TRBJ2-1|.|TRBV7-8
TGTGCCAGCAGCTCCGACGCCAGGGCCCACAATGAGCAGTTCTTC
CASSSDARAHNEQFF
>.|15|TRBJ1-6|.|TRBV4-3
TGCGCCAGCAGCCAAGATTGGGGGATCAATTCACCCCTCCACTTT
CASSQDWGINSPLHF
>few|17|TRBJ2-7|TRBD2|TRBV4-3
TGCGCCAGCAGCCAAGATTCCTTGGCTAGCGGAGCGTTGGAGCAGTACTTC
CASSQDSLASGALEQYF
>.|15|TRBJ2-3|.|TRBV24-1
TGTGCCACCAGTGATTTGGTGGGACCCACAGATACGCAGTATTTT
CATSDLVGPTDTQYF
>few|14|TRBJ1-4|.|TRBV12-3/TRBV12-4
TGTGCCAGCAGTTTGGAAAGGGGAGATGAAAAACTGTTTTTT
CASSLERGDEKLFF
>many|14|TRBJ2-5|.|TRBV6-5
TGTGCCAGCAGTTACGGGACCTCCACGGGGACCCAGTACTTC
CASSYGTSTGTQYF
>.|16|TRBJ2-3|TRBD1|TRBV7-8
TGTGCCAGCAGCATAGGGTCGGGACAGGGCGCAGATACGCAGTATTTT
CASSIGSGQGADTQYF
>.|13|TRBJ2-2|.|TRBV6-5
TGTGCCAGCACATACTCGCCGGCCGGGGAGCTGTTTTTT
CASTYSPAGELFF
>.|16|TRBJ2-5|.|TRBV6-5
TGTGCCAGCAGTTATAAGGGCCTTGAGGAGCAAGAGACCCAGTACTTC
CASSYKGLEEQETQYF
>few|16|TRBJ2-7|TRBD2|TRBV29-1
TGCAGCGTTGAAGCAGGTTATGGGACTAGCGGTCTAGAGCAGTACTTC
CSVEAGYGTSGLEQYF
>.|16|TRBJ2-3|.|TRBV5-1
TGCGCCAGCAGCTTGGTGGGAGTCGCTAGCACAGATACGCAGTATTTT
CASSLVGVASTDTQYF
>.|14|TRBJ2-5|TRBD1|TRBV5-6
TGTGCCAGCAGCGGCCGGACAGGGACGGAGACCCAGTACTTC
CASSGRTGTETQYF
>few|15|TRBJ1-5|.|TRBV5-1
TGCGCCAGCAGCTTGTATCCGGGGGCTGATCAGCCCCAGCATTTT
CASSLYPGADQPQHF
>.|14|TRBJ1-2|.|TRBV18
TGTGCCAGCTCACCAGATGACAGTAGCTATGGCTACACCTTC
CASSPDDSSYGYTF
>few|11|TRBJ2-2|.|TRBV6-2/TRBV6-3
TGTGCCAGCAAGGAAACCGGGGAGCTGTTTTTT
CASKETGELFF
>.|14|TRBJ2-5|TRBD2|TRBV11-1
TGTGCCAGCAGCCGACTAAGCGGGGAAGAGACCCAGTACTTC
CASSRLSGEETQYF
>few|14|TRBJ2-7|.|TRBV5-6
TGTGCCAGCAGCTTGGGGGACTCCAACTACGAGCAGTACTTC
CASSLGDSNYEQYF
>.|16|TRBJ1-4|.|TRBV4-3
TGCGCCAGCAGCCAAGATCATGGGCCGATGGATGAAAAACTGTTTTTT
CASSQDHGPMDEKLFF
>.|12|TRBJ1-1|.|TRBV10-2
TGCGCCAGCAGTGGACAGGCCCCTGAAGCTTTCTTT
CASSGQAPEAFF
>few|18|TRBJ1-1|TRBD1|TRBV4-2
TGTGCCAGCAGCCAATCCAAGGGGACAGGGGGATTAAGAACTGAAGCTTTCTTT
CASSQSKGTGGLRTEAFF
>many|16|TRBJ2-1|.|TRBV29-1
TGCAGCGTTGAAGGCCGACTAGGGACCTCCTACAATGAGCAGTTCTTC
CSVEGRLGTSYNEQFF
>many|11|TRBJ2-1|.|TRBV2
TGTGCCAGCAGAGACAGCAATGAGCAGTTCTTC
CASRDSNEQFF
>few|15|TRBJ1-2|.|TRBV18
TGTGCCAGCTCAAGCTCAGGGGAACCTAACTATGGCTACACCTTC
CASSSSGEPNYGYTF
>.|11|TRBJ2-3|.|TRBV2
TGTGCCACGATCCCAACACATACGCAGTATTTT
CATIPTHTQYF
>few|15|TRBJ2-2|TRBD1|TRBV7-9
TGTGCCAGCAGCTTAACCGGGACAGGGTCCGGGGAGCTGTTTTTT
CASSLTGTGSGELFF
>few|16|TRBJ2-1|TRBD1|TRBV4-3
TGCGCCAGCAGCCACCTCGGATCGGGGACAGACAATGAGCAGTTCTTC
CASSHLGSGTDNEQFF